This T cell receptor beta chain stems from a study of blood T cells in healthy people across ages. Donors each provided ten milliliters of peripheral blood. Every sample had a minimum of 6.5 million PBMCs isolated. The second PCR ran roughly 6 to 11 cycles with a sample-barcoded 5' primer and J-beta primers. TCRdb re-analysed the 5' RACE reads in MiXCR, keeping a single row per CDR3 protein. The table records about a million distinct CDR3 sequences, roughly half of them present only once. Of note for this clonotype: As yet, its antigen is unknown. This may stem from a read error, because a much larger clone lies one nucleotide away.

Study results and limitations: A roughly linear fall in TCR beta diversity per million T cells was seen with increasing age.

The CDR3 is 15 residues long. The germline V gene has CDR1 SEHNR and CDR2 FQNEAQ (reference sequence). The V segment lost 11 bases and the J segment 4 bases; nucleotides outside the gene matches: 15. Specimen: blood. This TCR came from a woman aged 55-70 years in good health. The chain carries TRBV7-9 and TRBJ2-7, with 9 bases fitting TRBD2. CDR3 amino acids: CAGNPLAGQNYEQYF. In DNA form, the CDR3 reads TGTGCCGGCAACCCCCTAGCGGGACAAAATTACGAGCAGTACTTC.